The sequence of this TCR beta chain was determined in a study of identical twins. Study results and caveats: Part of the zero-insertion signal could reflect confounding by invariant MAIT and iNKT cells.

This clonotype turned up a few times. Its antigen is not identified. Each CDR3 protein gets one entry after TCRdb re-called the 5' RACE reads with MiXCR. The data contain about 890,000 distinct CDR3 sequences, roughly an eighth of them singletons. Trimming removed 8 bases at V and 8 bases at J, with 16 bases between. The CDR3 has 13 amino acids. Germline CDR1 and CDR2: MDHEN and SYDVKM. These records were also assigned to another study, of yellow fever vaccine responses in identical twins.

The V gene is TRBV28, the J gene TRBJ2-1; D remains unclear. The receptor was isolated from a woman aged 18-29 years in good health. The sample was PBMCs. The CDR3 DNA sequence: TGTGCCAGCCGTACCTTCGTTGGTGATGAGCAGTTCTTC. It encodes CASRTFVGDEQFF.